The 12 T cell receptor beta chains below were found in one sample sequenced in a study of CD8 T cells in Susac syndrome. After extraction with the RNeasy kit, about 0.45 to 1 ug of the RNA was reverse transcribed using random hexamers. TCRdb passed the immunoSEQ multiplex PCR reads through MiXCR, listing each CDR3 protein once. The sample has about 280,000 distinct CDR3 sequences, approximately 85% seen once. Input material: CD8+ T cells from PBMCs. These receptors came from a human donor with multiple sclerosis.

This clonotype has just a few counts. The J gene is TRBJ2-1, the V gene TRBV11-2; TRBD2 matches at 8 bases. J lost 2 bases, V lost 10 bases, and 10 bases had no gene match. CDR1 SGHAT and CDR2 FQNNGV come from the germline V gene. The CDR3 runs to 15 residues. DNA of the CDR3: TGTGCCACCTGGATTAGCGGGACAACCTACAATGAGCAGTTCTTC. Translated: CATWISGTTYNEQFF. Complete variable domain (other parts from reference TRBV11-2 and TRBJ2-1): EAGVAQSPRYKIIEKRQSVAFWCNPISGHATLYWYQQILGQGPKLLIQFQNNGVVDDSQLPKDRFSAERLKGVDSTLKIQPAKLEDSAVYLCATWISGTTYNEQFFGPGTRLTVL.

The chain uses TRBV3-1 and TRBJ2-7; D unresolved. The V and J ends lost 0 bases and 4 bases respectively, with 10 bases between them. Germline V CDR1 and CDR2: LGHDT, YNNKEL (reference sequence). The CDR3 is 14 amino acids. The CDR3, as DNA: TGTGCCAGCAGCCAAGATAATGCCAATTACGAGCAGTACTTC. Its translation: CASSQDNANYEQYF.

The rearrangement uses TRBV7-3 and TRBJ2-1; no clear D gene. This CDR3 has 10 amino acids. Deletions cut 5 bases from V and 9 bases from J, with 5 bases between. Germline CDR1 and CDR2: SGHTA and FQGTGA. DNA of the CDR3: TGTGCCAGCAGCCCTGCTGAGCAGTTCTTC. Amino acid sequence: CASSPAEQFF.

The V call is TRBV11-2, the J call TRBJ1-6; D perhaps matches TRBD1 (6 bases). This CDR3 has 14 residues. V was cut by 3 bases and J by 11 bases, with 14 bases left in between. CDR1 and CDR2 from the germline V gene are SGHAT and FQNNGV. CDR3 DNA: TGTGCCAGCAGCTTCGGCAGGGGAGTTCCACCCCTCCACTTT. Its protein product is CASSFGRGVPPLHF.

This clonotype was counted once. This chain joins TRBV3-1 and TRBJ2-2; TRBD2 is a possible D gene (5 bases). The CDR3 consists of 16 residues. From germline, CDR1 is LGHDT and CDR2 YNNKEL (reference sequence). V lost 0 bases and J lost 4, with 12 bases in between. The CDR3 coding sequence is TGTGCCAGCAGCCAAGATCATCTAGCTATCACCGGGGAGCTGTTTTTT. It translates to CASSQDHLAITGELFF.

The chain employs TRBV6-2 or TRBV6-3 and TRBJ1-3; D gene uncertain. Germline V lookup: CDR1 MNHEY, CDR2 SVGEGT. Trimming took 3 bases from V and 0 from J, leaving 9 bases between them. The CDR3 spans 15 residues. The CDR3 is CASSYSEGSGNTIYF. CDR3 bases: TGTGCCAGCAGTTATTCGGAGGGCTCTGGAAACACCATATATTTT.

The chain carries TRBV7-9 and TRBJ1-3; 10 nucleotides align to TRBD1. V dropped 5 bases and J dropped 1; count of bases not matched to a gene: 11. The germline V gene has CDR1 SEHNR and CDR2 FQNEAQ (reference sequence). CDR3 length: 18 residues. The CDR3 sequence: CASSQGRDRGRSGNTIYF. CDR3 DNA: TGTGCCAGCAGCCAAGGTCGGGACAGGGGCCGGTCTGGAAACACCATATATTTT. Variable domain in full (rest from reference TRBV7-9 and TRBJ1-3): DTGVSQNPRHKITKRGQNVTFRCDPISEHNRLYWYRQTLGQGPEFLTYFQNEAQLEKSRLLSDRFSAERPKGSFSTLEIQRTEQGDSAMYLCASSQGRDRGRSGNTIYFGEGSWLTVV.

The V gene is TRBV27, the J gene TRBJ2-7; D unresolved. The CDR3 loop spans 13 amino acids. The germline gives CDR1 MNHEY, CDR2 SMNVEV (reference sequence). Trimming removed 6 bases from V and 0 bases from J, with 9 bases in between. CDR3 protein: CASRAQTSYEQYF. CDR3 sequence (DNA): TGTGCCAGCAGGGCCCAAACCTCCTACGAGCAGTACTTC.

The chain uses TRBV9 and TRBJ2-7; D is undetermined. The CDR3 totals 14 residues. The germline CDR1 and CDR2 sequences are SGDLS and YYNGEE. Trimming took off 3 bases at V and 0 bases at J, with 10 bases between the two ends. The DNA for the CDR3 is TGTGCCAGCAGCGCGGGCTACGGCTCCTACGAGCAGTACTTC. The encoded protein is CASSAGYGSYEQYF.

CDR3: CASSPVWEGSSGGYWVSNQPQHF. For the CDR3, the DNA is TGTGCCAGCTCACCTGTTTGGGAGGGTAGTTCAGGGGGGTATTGGGTGAGCAATCAGCCCCAGCATTTT. V is TRBV18 and J is TRBJ1-5, with 7 bases lining up with TRBD1. J lost 1 base, V lost 3 bases, and 27 bases had no gene match. CDR1 and CDR2 from the germline V gene are KGHSH and LQKENI. This CDR3 region has 23 residues.

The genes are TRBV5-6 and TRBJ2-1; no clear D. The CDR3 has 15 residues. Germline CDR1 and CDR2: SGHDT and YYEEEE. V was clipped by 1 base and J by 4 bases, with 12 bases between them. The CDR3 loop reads CASSLWNSKYNEQFF. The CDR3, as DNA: TGTGCCAGCAGCTTGTGGAATAGTAAGTACAATGAGCAGTTCTTC.

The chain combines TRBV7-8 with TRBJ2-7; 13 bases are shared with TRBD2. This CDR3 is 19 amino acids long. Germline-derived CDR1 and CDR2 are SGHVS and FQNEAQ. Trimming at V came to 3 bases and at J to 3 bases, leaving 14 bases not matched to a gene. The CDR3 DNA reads TGTGCCAGCAGCTTGGACATTGGACTAGCGGGGGAGTTTTACTACGAGCAGTACTTC. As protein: CASSLDIGLAGEFYYEQYF.